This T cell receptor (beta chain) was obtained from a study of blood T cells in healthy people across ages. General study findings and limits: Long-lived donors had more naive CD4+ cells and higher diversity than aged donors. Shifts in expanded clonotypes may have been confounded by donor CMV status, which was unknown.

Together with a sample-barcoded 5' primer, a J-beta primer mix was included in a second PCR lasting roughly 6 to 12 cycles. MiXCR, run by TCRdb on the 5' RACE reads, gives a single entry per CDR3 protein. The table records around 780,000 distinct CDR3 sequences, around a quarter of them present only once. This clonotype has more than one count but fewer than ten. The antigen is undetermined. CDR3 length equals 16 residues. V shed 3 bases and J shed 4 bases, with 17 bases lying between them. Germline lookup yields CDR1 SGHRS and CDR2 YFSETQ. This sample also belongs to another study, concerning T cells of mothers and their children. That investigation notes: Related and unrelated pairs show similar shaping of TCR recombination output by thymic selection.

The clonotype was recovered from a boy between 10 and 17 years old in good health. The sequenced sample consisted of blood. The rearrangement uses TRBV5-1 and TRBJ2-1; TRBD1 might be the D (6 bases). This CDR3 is CASSSYSFQGYNEQFF. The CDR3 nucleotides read TGCGCCAGCAGCTCTTACAGTTTTCAGGGGTACAATGAGCAGTTCTTC.